These 2 T cell receptor beta chains were sequenced from one sample in a study of T-cell reconstitution after alpha-beta-depleted transplantation in children. For TCRbeta, the library was prepared with unique molecular identifiers. TCRdb used MiXCR to reprocess the PCR reads, holding one entry per CDR3 protein. The sample records a few hundred thousand distinct CDR3 sequences, roughly 17% being singletons. The material was PBMCs, mostly from graft donor cells, obtained 360 days after TCRalphabeta/CD19-depleted stem cell transplant. These receptors all stem from a boy in the first two years of life who had a stem cell transplant for Wiskott-Aldrich syndrome, so the T cells may come from the graft donor.

The J gene is TRBJ1-4, the V gene TRBV7-9, with D possibly being TRBD1 (5 bases). From germline, CDR1 is SEHNR and CDR2 FQNEAQ (reference sequence). The CDR3 is 15 amino acids. The V end was cut by 5 bases, the J end by 0 bases, with 10 bases between. The CDR3 spells CASSTSGPTNEKLFF. Here the CDR3 DNA reads TGTGCCAGCAGCACATCAGGGCCAACTAATGAAAAACTGTTTTTT.

This clonotype was observed a handful of times. The V call is TRBV7-9, the J call TRBJ2-3; possibly TRBD2 for D (5 bases). CDR1 is SEHNR, CDR2 FQNEAQ, per germline (reference sequence). The V end lost 3 bases, the J end lost 2 bases, and 12 bases lay between the germline ends. The length of the CDR3 is 15 residues. The CDR3 DNA reads as TGTGCCAGCAGCTTCATGCCTCGGGACACAGATACGCAGTATTTT. This encodes CASSFMPRDTDTQYF.